This entry features one TCR beta chain sequence. This clone came up once. It lacks a known antigen. Qualities for individual bases were not recorded, and no much larger clone is one base off. TCRbeta CDR3 regions were amplified from genomic DNA by means of the immunoSEQ Assay, a bias-controlled multiplex PCR. Turning to the authors' computational methods: The number of nucleated cells in each sample was estimated by amplification of reference gene primers within the assay. To quantify the absolute abundance of each unique TCRbeta CDR3 rearrangement, sequence reads were collapsed and filtered. For each sample, productive Simpson clonality was calculated as the square root of Simpson's diversity index across productive rearrangements. The clones in this table, taken by TCRdb from immuneACCESS, are in-frame only. Not every clone is retained; where verified, under half of the shortfall comes from an unresolved V gene, and the cause of the rest is unknown. The DNA gave D and trimming, while V, J and clone size come from that table. The sample has more than 200,000 clones on record, about 88% of them singletons. The ten largest account for 2.1% of the sample.

Trimming takes 0 bases from V and 5 bases from J, and the germline ends sit 10 bases apart. Per the germline V gene, SGDLS is the CDR1 and YYNGEE is the CDR2. The CDR3 starts with the cysteine, ends with the phenylalanine, and has 14 residues. The DNA shown is the 42-base CDR3, in frame from base 1. This sample was taken from a study of blood T cell repertoires in COVID-19 (dated by TCRdb to the early 2020s). The study in broad terms: The collaborator samples originated in the United States, Italy and Spain and spanned the acute and convalescent phases of COVID-19. The material from the prospective study consisted of cDNA or gDNA derived from T cells, B-cell-depleted T cells, or PBMCs. The dataset comprised deeply sampled blood TCRbeta repertoires from subjects exposed to, actively infected with, or recovered from COVID-19. The repertoires were made available in a free public database intended to serve as a resource for research on the immune response to SARS-CoV-2. Samples were obtained from the ongoing ImmuneRACE study (first 160 participants) and from 1,254 subjects provided by 6 global collaborators. Sample metadata almost always included a de-identified subject ID, COVID-19 status, age in years and sex. Where available, HLA class I and class II types were obtained from metadata supplied by the sample provider rather than from assay-based typing.

What the study reported, not specific to this receptor: The amount of clinical and demographic metadata varied by source and participant and was provided uncurated.

Another Seattle source contributed samples from volunteer blood donors who had recovered from COVID-19. Collaborating institutions collected whole blood in K2EDTA tubes following their own protocols. Collaborator samples were shipped for TCRbeta analysis as frozen whole blood, isolated PBMCs, or DNA extracted from either sample type. The clonotype comes from a woman aged 40 to 49 who had recovered from COVID-19. The chain couples TRBV9 to TRBJ2-3, and the D gene may be TRBD1, 6 bases matching. Material: peripheral blood. The sequence in DNA is TGTGCCAGCAGCGTAGCTCAGGGGAAAGATACGCAGTATTTT. The translation is CASSVAQGKDTQYF.